Presented here are 5 T cell receptor beta chains from one specimen sequenced in a study of blood T cell repertoires in COVID-19. Clones were read by immunoSEQ multiplex PCR, and TCRdb kept only the in-frame ones, dropping some. The table has about 280,000 clones, around 83% seen once; the top ten hold more than 4%. The material sequenced was PBMCs or T cells enriched from blood (not recorded which). The source is a middle-aged man who had been exposed to COVID-19.

The J gene is TRBJ2-1, the V gene TRBV3-1 (or the pseudogene TRBV3-2); possible D gene TRBD1, 6 bases. V was shortened by 0 bases and J by 5 bases, with 11 bases between the two germline ends. The CDR3 has 15 amino acids. Germline-derived CDR1 and CDR2 are LGHDT and YNNKEL (reference sequence). Here the CDR3 DNA reads TGTGCCAGCAGCCAAGAGAGGGACAACCACAATGAGCAGTTCTTC. This gives the protein CASSQERDNHNEQFF.

The chain uses TRBV7-2 and TRBJ1-2; 7 bases map to TRBD1. CDR3 length: 14 residues. Germline CDR1 and CDR2: SGHTA and FQGNSA. V lost 5 bases and J lost 2; bases outside the gene matches: 5. The CDR3 sequence is CASSLSGQNYGYTF. CDR3 nucleotide sequence: TGTGCCAGCAGCCTCTCGGGACAGAACTATGGCTACACCTTC. Complete variable domain (other parts from reference TRBV7-2 and TRBJ1-2): GAGVSQSPSNKVTEKGKDVELRCDPISGHTALYWYRQSLGQGLEFLIYFQGNSAPDKSGLPSDRFSAERTGGSVSTLTIQRTQQEDSAVYLCASSLSGQNYGYTFGSGTRLTVV.

The chain couples TRBV5-1 to TRBJ2-3; the D is unclear. The CDR3 runs to 15 residues. V was shortened by 0 bases and J by 3 bases, with 11 bases between the two germline ends. Germline CDR1 SGHRS, CDR2 YFSETQ. The CDR3 reads CASSLAVRETDTQYF. The CDR3 DNA reads as TGCGCCAGCAGCTTGGCCGTCCGAGAAACAGATACGCAGTATTTT.

The chain recombines TRBV11-2 with TRBJ1-4; weak D call: TRBD1 (5 bases). The V gene's germline CDR1 is SGHAT and CDR2 FQNNGV. Trimming removed 1 base from V and 8 bases from J, with 17 bases in between. This CDR3 contains 16 residues. CDR3 residues: CASSLVLGQTGEKLFF. Here the CDR3 DNA reads TGTGCCAGCAGCTTAGTATTAGGACAAACCGGGGAAAAACTGTTTTTT.

The CDR3 DNA reads as TGCGCCAGCAGCCAAGATCCGGGGGGTAGTTCCTACGAGCAGTACTTC. Its translation: CASSQDPGGSSYEQYF. The genes are TRBV4-1 and TRBJ2-7; TRBD2 matches 7 bases. The CDR3 has 16 amino acids. In germline, CDR1 is MGHRA, CDR2 YSYEKL. V dropped 0 bases and J dropped 1; count of bases not matched to a gene: 6.